This TCR beta chain emerged from a study of T cells in Graves' hyperthyroidism and ophthalmopathy (dated by TCRdb to the late 2010s). About the full investigation: Peripheral blood samples were taken at initial diagnosis, before any treatment was given. According to the paper, TCR Vbeta CDR3 sequencing was carried out on around 140 peripheral blood samples, which came from approximately 41 ophthalmopathy, approximately 78 hyperthyroidism and some 17 progressor patients. Following sampling, methimazole starting at 30 mg daily was given to hyperthyroidism patients, and high-dose intravenous methylprednisolone was given to ophthalmopathy patients. Prospective prediction of ophthalmopathy was tested in an independent validation cohort of fewer than 20 hyperthyroidism patients and some 17 patients who later progressed to ophthalmopathy. The 85 to 100 discovery patients were divided at random into training and test sets in a 7:3 ratio. To identify distinguishing TCR V-J signatures, a discovery cohort of around 100 patients was used, comprising 43 with Graves' ophthalmopathy and around 60 with stable Graves' hyperthyroidism. Thyroid tissue and blood T-cell repertoires from about six Graves' hyperthyroidism patients were also compared in the study. Study-wide findings and limitations: In cross-validation, a model built on a 13 V-J signature told ophthalmopathy apart from stable hyperthyroidism with 85% to 90% sensitivity and about 81% specificity, and in testing the same model reached 80%/75%. During validation, the model predicted progression to ophthalmopathy a median of approximately 6 months ahead of onset, with around 65% sensitivity and 72.22% specificity. No statistical method was used to set the sample size in advance, and investigators knew the group allocation. Most expanded thyroid clonotypes (frequency above 0.001) were also detected in blood, a finding suggesting that blood repertoires may reflect thyroid immune responses.

CDR3 length: 16 amino acids, cysteine to phenylalanine. The CDR3 DNA has 48 bases and is translated from base 1. For CDR1 and CDR2, the germline V gene lists SGHTA and FQGNSA. Relative to germline, V is 5 bases shorter and J is 2 bases shorter, with 18 bases between their ends. Amplification of TCR beta CDR3 regions was carried out from RNA transcripts. For the first round of RT-PCR on the TCR CDR3, the HTBI primer set was used together with the Qiagen OneStep RT-PCR kit. The libraries were constructed in a second round of multiplex PCR and then size-selected and purified. Paired-end sequencing of the libraries was performed with 100 bp reads on an Illumina HiSeq2000. The authors processed their data as follows. SOAPnuke was used to process the raw data, with reads discarded if the reads contained adapters or uncalled bases, had a mean Phred below 15, or lacked an exact constant-primer or identifier match. COPE v1.2.5 was used to merge the high-quality paired reads, and each unique nucleotide sequence was defined as a clonotype. Clonotypes were aligned to IMGT TRBV, TRBD and TRBJ reference segments using MiTCR v1.1. The analysis was restricted to V-J combinations with a frequency above 0.0001, which together covered about 99% of the repertoires. A TCS score was defined as the ratio between F50 (clonal expansion) and ExV (chaos), using BLOSUM62-based TCRdist between CDR3 peptides within each V-J. Welch's t-statistics and random forest reduced around 510 V-J features to roughly 13, which were used in a naive Bayes classifier (R e1071). TCRdb trimmed the raw reads at Q25, called clones with MiXCR and kept productive beta chains. Entries are consolidated by CDR3 protein sequence, retaining the most common genes and DNA. The authors' filters were not applied to this entry. The sample includes more than 75,000 distinct CDR3 sequences, with around 52% observed a single time. Around 30% of the sample rests with the top ten.

Stable Graves' hyperthyroidism was defined as no progression to ophthalmopathy during 18 months of follow-up. Hyperthyroidism patients were newly diagnosed, had a disease duration of under 2 months, and were aged 18 to 65 years. Any patient with an uncontrolled infection, another autoimmune disease, pregnancy or lactation was excluded. Clinical symptoms, serum thyroxine and TRAb, thyroid ultrasound, and orbital computed tomography formed the basis for the diagnoses. Ficoll-Paque density gradient centrifugation was used to isolate PBMCs from around 10 ml of fresh peripheral blood. Total RNA was extracted using Trizol reagent, and RNA quality was assessed on an Agilent 2100 Bioanalyzer. There are many counts of this clonotype. Its antigen is still unknown. No clone much larger than this one lies a single base away; base qualities are absent.

The rearranged segments are TRBV7-2 and TRBJ1-2; the D gene lacks a confident call. Source material: blood. This clonotype originated in a woman aged 40 to 50 with Graves' hyperthyroidism. Here is the DNA: TGTGCCAGCAGCCCTCGGTCCGGGAGGATCAACTATGGCTACACCTTC. Its coded protein is CASSPRSGRINYGYTF.